This T cell receptor beta chain stems from a study of blood T cell repertoires in COVID-19. As for the study in general: From T cells, B-cell-depleted T cells, or PBMCs came the material, which was cDNA or gDNA.

This clone was recorded a few times. V lost 8 bases, J lost 12 bases, and 10 bases stayed unmatched. Per germline, CDR1 MDHEN and CDR2 SYDVKM. This CDR3 region has 13 residues. TCRdb's table, derived via immunoSEQ multiplex PCR, lists solely in-frame clones and lacks some. The sample contains about 180,000 clones, about 81% of which appear only once. The clonotype comes from a woman aged 80 or older with COVID-19, enrolled during active disease. Sequences were obtained from peripheral blood. J is TRBJ2-1 and V is TRBV28; 10 nucleotides align to TRBD2. CDR3 DNA sequence: TGTGCCAGCGCGCCGGTGTCTAGCGGGGGGCAGTTCTTC. Protein: CASAPVSSGGQFF.